The entry below gives a single T cell receptor beta chain sequence along with its context. This CDR3 comprises 18 residues. The sample originates from a study of technical replicates of blood from several donors. Profiling relied on immunoSEQ multiplex PCR, and the TCRdb table lists in-frame clones only, not all of them. The sample records some 74,000 clones, roughly 92% being singletons. The receptor comes from a human donor in good health. Sequenced material: T cells isolated from PBMCs. This chain joins TRBV12-2 and TRBJ1-5; TRBD1, as called in the table, went unchecked against the DNA. TRBV12-2 is a listed pseudogene. Written as DNA, the CDR3 is TGTGCAAGTCGCTTACGAGAGAGGGGGCTTGATAGCAATCAGCCCCAGCATTTT. Translated, it gives CASRLRERGLDSNQPQHF.